The 8 T cell receptor beta chains below come from one sample, sequenced in a study of blood T cell repertoires in COVID-19. Clones were read by immunoSEQ multiplex PCR, and TCRdb kept only the in-frame ones, dropping some. The data show roughly 62,000 clones, roughly 84% seen once. Source material: peripheral blood. Receptors were obtained from a woman over 75 with active or convalescent COVID-19.

This chain uses TRBV19 with TRBJ2-7; 10 bases map to TRBD2. Per germline, CDR1 LNHDA and CDR2 SQIVND (reference sequence). This CDR3 is built from 13 residues. With 8 bases clipped from V and 8 bases from J, the junction kept 9 bases outside the gene matches. CDR3 region: CASGVSGGAQQYF. CDR3 nucleotides: TGTGCCAGTGGGGTCAGCGGGGGGGCGCAGCAGTACTTC. The whole variable domain, filled in from reference TRBV19 and TRBJ2-7, reads DGGITQSPKYLFRKEGQNVTLSCEQNLNHDAMYWYRQDPGQGLRLIYYSQIVNDFQKGDIAEGYSVSREKKESFPLTVTSAQKNPTAFYLCASGVSGGAQQYFGPGTRLTVT.

The V and J genes are TRBV27 and TRBJ1-1; 8 nucleotides align to TRBD1. The germline gives CDR1 MNHEY, CDR2 SMNVEV (reference sequence). This CDR3 is 17 amino acids long. Germline trimming cut 5 bases from V and 4 bases from J; bases unmatched to any gene: 15. CDR3 amino acids: CASSTLGRTGFSTEAFF. For the CDR3, the DNA is TGTGCCAGCAGTACCCTAGGCCGGACAGGGTTCAGCACTGAAGCTTTCTTT.

The chain employs TRBV2 and TRBJ2-4; D may be TRBD2 (6 bases). Deletions cut 2 bases from V and 1 base from J, with 12 bases between. Looked up from germline, CDR1 is SNHLY and CDR2 is FYNNEI. The CDR3 runs to 16 residues. This CDR3 is CASSETPTSAKNIQYF. CDR3 nucleotides: TGTGCCAGCAGTGAAACCCCTACTAGCGCCAAAAACATTCAGTACTTC.

This chain uses TRBV6-5 with TRBJ2-5; tentative D call: TRBD2 (6 bases). CDR3 length: 12 residues. Trimming left V 6 bases short and J 5 bases short, with 10 bases between. CDR1 is MNHEY and CDR2 is SVGAGI in the germline V gene. The CDR3 DNA follows: TGTGCCAGCAGCGGGACTTCGGAGACCCAGTACTTC. As protein: CASSGTSETQYF.

This clone was observed once. The rearrangement joins TRBV5-6 to TRBJ2-7, with 7 bases that match TRBD1. Trimming at V came to 2 bases and at J to 4 bases, leaving 9 bases not matched to a gene. This CDR3 has 15 amino acids. CDR1 SGHDT and CDR2 YYEEEE come from the germline V gene. This chain's CDR3 is CASSFTTGNRYEQYF. Here the CDR3 DNA reads TGTGCCAGCAGCTTCACGACAGGGAATAGGTACGAGCAGTACTTC.

This clone came up many times. The chain joins TRBV19 to TRBJ1-5, with D possibly TRBD1 on 5 matching bases. Trimming took off 3 bases at V and 2 bases at J, with 11 bases between the two ends. Germline V lookup: CDR1 LNHDA, CDR2 SQIVND (reference sequence). The CDR3 contains 15 residues. The CDR3 region has the DNA TGTGCCAGTAGTATCAGGGAATTCGGCAATCAGCCCCAGCATTTT. This gives the protein CASSIREFGNQPQHF. Together with reference TRBV19 and TRBJ1-5, the CDR3 gives the full variable domain: DGGITQSPKYLFRKEGQNVTLSCEQNLNHDAMYWYRQDPGQGLRLIYYSQIVNDFQKGDIAEGYSVSREKKESFPLTVTSAQKNPTAFYLCASSIREFGNQPQHFGDGTRLSIL.

This sequence joins TRBV3-1 (or the pseudogene TRBV3-2) and TRBJ2-1; 7 positions match TRBD2. CDR3 length: 15 amino acids. Trimming at V came to 1 base and at J to 5 bases, leaving 5 bases not matched to a gene. From germline, CDR1 is LGHDT and CDR2 YNNKEL (reference sequence). The CDR3 is CASSQVAGEDNEQFF. CDR3 sequence (DNA): TGTGCCAGCAGCCAAGTTGCGGGAGAGGACAATGAGCAGTTCTTC.

CDR3 nucleotides: TGCGCCAGCAGATTGACGGGGGGCGTGTTCGCCCAGTACTTC. It translates to CASRLTGGVFAQYF. The chain uses TRBV5-1 and TRBJ2-5; maybe TRBD2 (7 bases). The V end lost 5 bases, the J end lost 9 bases, and 20 bases lay between the germline ends. There are 14 residues in the CDR3. The germline V gene has CDR1 SGHRS and CDR2 YFSETQ.